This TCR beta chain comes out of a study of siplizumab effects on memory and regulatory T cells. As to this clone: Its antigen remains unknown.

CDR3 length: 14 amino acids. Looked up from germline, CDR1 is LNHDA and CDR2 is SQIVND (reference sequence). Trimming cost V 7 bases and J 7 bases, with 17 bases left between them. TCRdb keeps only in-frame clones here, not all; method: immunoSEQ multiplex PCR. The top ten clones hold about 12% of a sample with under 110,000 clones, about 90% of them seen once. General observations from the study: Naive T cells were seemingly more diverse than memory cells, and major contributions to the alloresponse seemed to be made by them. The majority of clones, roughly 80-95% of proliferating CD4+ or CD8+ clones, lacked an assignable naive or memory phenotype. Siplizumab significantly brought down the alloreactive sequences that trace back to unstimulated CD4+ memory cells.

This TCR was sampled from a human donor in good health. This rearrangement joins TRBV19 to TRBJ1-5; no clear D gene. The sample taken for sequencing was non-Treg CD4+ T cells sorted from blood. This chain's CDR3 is CASNPQRIGQPQHF. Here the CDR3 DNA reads TGTGCCAGTAACCCTCAAAGGATAGGACAGCCCCAGCATTTT.